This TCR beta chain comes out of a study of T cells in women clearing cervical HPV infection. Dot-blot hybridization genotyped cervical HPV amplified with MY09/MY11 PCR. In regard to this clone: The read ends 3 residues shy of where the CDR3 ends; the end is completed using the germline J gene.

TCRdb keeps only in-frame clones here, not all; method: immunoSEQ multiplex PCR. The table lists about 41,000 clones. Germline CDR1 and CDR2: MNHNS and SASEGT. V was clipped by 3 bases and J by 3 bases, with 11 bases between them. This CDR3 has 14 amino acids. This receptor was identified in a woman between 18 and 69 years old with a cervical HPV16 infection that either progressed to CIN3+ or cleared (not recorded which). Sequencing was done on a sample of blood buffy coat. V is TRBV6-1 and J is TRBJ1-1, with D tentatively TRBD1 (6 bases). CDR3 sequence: CASSDRGRDTEAFF. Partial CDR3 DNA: TGTGCCAGCAGTGACAGGGGCAGGGACACTGAA.